The present T cell receptor (beta chain) was sequenced within a study of control samples from healthy donors and cancer patients. The CDR3 totals 14 residues. CDR1 and CDR2 (germline): SGHTA, FQGNSA. J lost 2 bases, V lost 5 bases, and 4 bases had no gene match. Here immunoSEQ multiplex PCR was the method, and the copy in TCRdb shows in-frame clones only, minus some. The profile shows about 58,000 clones, around 87% of them singletons. Sequenced input: PBMCs. The TCR originated in a woman aged 55 to 70 with lung cancer. V usage is TRBV7-2 and J usage is TRBJ1-1, with 8 bases fitting TRBD1. The CDR3 bases are TGTGCCAGCAGCGCCAGGGGGCGAAACACTGAAGCTTTCTTT. Translating gives CASSARGRNTEAFF.